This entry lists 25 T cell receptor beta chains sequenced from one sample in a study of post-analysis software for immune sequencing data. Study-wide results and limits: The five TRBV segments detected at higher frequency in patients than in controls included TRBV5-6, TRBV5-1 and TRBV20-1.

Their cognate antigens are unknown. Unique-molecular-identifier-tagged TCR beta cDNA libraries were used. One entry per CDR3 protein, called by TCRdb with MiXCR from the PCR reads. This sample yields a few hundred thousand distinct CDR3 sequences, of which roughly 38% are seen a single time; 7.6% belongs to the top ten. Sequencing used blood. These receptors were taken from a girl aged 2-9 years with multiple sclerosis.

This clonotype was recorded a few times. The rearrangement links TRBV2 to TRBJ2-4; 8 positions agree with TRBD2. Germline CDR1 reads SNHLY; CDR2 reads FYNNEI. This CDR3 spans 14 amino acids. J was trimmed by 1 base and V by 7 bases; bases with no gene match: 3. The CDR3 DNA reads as TGTGCCAGCAACGGGGGGGCGGCCAAAAACATTCAGTACTTC. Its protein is CASNGGAAKNIQYF.

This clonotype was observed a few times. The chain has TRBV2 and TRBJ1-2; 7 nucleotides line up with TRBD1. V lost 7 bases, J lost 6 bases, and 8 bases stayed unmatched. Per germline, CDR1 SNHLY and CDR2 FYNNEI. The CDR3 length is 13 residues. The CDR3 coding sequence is TGTGCCAGCACGGTGACAGGGAAGCATGGCTACACCTTC. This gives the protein CASTVTGKHGYTF.

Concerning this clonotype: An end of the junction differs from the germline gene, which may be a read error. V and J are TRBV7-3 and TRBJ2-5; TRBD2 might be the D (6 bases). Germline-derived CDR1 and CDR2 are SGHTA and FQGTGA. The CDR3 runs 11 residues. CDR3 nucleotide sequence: TGTGCCGGCAGTGGGGGGAATGAGCAGTACTTC. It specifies CAGSGGNEQYF. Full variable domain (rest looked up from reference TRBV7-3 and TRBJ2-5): GAGVSQTPSNKVTEKGKYVELRCDPISGHTALYWYRQSLGQGPEFLIYFQGTGAADDSGLPNDRFFAVRPEGSVSTLKIQRTERGDSAVYLCAGSGGNEQYFGPGTRLLVL.

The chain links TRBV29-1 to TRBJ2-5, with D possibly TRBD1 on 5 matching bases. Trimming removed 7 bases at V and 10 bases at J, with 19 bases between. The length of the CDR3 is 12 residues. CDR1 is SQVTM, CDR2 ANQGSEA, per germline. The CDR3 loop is CSAAGPTGDQYF. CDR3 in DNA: TGCAGCGCTGCTGGGCCCACAGGAGACCAGTACTTC.

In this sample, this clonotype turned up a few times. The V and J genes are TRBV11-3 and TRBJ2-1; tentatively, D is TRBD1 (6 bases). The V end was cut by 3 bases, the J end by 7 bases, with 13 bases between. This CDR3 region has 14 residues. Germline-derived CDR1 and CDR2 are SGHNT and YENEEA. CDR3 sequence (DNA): TGTGCCAGCAGCTTCGCCGGGACACCTAATGAGCAGTTCTTC. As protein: CASSFAGTPNEQFF.

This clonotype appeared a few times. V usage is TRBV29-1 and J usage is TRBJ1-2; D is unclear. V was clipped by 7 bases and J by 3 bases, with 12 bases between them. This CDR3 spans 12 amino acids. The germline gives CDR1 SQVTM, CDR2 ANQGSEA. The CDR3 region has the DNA TGCAGCGCACCGGGAGAAGACTATGGCTACACCTTC. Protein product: CSAPGEDYGYTF.

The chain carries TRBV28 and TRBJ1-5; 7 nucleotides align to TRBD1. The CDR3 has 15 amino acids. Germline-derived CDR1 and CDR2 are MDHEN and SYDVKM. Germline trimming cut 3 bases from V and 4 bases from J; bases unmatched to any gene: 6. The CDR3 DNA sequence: TGTGCCAGCAGTTTCGCACGACAGGGAAATCAGCCCCAGCATTTT. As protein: CASSFARQGNQPQHF.

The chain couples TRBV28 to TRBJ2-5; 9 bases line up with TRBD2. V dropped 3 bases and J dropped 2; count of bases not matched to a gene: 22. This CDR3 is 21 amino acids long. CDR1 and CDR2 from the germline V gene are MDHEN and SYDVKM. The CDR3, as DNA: TGTGCCAGCAGTTTGGGCCTGCGGGGGGGCGGCCATATCAGTCCTCAAGAGACCCAGTACTTC. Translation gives CASSLGLRGGGHISPQETQYF.

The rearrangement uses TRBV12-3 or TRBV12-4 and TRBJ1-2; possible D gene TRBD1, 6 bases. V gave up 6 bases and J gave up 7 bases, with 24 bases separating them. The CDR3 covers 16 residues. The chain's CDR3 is CASRASVNRVSGGYTF. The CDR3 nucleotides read TGTGCCAGCAGGGCTAGCGTGAACAGGGTATCTGGTGGCTACACCTTC.

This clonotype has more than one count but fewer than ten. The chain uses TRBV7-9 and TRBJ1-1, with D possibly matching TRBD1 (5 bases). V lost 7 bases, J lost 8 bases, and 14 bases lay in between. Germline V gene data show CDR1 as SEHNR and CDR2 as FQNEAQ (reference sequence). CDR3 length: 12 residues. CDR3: CASNFPGTEAFF. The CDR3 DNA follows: TGTGCCAGCAACTTCCCGGGGACGGAAGCTTTCTTT.

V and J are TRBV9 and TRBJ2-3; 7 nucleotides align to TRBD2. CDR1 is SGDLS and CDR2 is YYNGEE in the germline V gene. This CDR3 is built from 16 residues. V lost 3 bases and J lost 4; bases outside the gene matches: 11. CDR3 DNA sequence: TGTGCCAGCAGCGCTAACGGGGCGGGAGTCTCAGATACGCAGTATTTT. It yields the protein CASSANGAGVSDTQYF.

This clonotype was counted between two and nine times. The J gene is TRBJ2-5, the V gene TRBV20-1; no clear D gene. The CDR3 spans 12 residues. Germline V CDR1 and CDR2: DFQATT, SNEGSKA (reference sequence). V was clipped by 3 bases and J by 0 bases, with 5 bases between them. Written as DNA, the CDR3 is TGCAGTGCTAGCGGGTACCAAGAGACCCAGTACTTC. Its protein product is CSASGYQETQYF.

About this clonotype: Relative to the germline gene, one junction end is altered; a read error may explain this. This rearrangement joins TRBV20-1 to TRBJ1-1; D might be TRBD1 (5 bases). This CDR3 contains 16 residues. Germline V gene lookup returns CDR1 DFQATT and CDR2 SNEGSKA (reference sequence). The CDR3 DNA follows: TGCAGTGCTAGAGATGGGGGAGGGATCATGAACACTGAAGCATTCTTT. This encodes CSARDGGGIMNTEAFF.

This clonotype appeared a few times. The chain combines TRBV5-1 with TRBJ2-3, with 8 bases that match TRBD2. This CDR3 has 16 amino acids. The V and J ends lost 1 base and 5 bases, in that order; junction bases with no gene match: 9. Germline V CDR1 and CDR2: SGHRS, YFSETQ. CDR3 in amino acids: CASSLNPAGVGDTQYF. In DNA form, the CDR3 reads TGCGCCAGCAGCTTGAACCCAGCGGGAGTGGGAGATACGCAGTATTTT.

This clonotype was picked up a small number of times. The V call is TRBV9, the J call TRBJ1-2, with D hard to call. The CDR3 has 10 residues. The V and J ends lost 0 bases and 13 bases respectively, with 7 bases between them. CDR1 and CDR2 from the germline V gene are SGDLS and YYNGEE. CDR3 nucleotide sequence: TGTGCCAGCAGCGTAGTCTCGATCACCTTC. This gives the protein CASSVVSITF.

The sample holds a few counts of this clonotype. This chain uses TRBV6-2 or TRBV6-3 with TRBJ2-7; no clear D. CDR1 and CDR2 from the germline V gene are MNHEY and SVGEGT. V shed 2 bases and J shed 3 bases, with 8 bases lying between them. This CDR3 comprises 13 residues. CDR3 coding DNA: TGTGCCAGCAGTTACCTGAATATCTACGAGCAGTACTTC. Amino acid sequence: CASSYLNIYEQYF.

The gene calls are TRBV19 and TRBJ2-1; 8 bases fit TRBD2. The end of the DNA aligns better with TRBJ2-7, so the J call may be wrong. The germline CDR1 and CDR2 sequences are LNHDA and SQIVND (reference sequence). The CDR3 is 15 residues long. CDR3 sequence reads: CASSPWTSRPYEQYF. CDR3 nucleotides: TGTGCCAGTAGTCCCTGGACTAGCAGGCCATACGAGCAGTACTTC.

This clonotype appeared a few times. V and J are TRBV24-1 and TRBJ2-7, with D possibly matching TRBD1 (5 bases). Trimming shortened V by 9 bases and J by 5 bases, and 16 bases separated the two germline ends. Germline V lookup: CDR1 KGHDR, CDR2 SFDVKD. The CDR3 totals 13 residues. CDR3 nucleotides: TGTGCCACCCGCGCAGGGTCGTCGGACGAGCAGTACTTC. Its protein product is CATRAGSSDEQYF.

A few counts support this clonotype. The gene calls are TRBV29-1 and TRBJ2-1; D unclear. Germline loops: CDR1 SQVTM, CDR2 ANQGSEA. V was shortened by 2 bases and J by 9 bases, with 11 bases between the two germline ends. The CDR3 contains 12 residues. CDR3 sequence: CSVEKAESEQFF. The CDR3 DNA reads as TGCAGCGTTGAAAAGGCTGAGAGTGAGCAGTTCTTC.

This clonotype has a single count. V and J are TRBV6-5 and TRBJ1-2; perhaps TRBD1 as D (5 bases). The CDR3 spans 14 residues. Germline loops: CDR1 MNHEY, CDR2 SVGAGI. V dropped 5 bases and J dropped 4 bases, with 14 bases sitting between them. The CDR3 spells CASSPRGAGYGYTF. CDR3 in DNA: TGTGCCAGCAGTCCCCGAGGGGCAGGCTATGGCTACACCTTC.

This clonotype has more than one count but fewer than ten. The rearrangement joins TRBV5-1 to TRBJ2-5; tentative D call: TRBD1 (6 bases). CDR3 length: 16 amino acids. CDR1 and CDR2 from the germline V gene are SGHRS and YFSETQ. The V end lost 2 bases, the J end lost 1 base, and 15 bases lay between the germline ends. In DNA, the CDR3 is TGCGCCAGCAGCTTACACGGACAGACCAGCCAAGAGACCCAGTACTTC. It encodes CASSLHGQTSQETQYF.

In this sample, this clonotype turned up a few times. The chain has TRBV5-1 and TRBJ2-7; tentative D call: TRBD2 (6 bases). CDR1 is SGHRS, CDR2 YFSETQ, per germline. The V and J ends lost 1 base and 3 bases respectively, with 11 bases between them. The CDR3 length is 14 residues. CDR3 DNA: TGCGCCAGCAGCTTGCGGCTGGGAGGCTACGAGCAGTACTTC. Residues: CASSLRLGGYEQYF.

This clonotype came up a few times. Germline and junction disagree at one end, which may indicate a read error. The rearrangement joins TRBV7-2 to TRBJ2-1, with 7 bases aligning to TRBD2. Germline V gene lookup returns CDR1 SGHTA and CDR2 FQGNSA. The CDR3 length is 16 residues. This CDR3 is CAGSLALAVNHNEQFF. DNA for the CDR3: TGTGCCGGCAGCTTAGCGCTAGCGGTAAATCACAATGAGCAGTTCTTC. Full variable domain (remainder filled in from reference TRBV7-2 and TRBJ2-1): GAGVSQSPSNKVTEKGKDVELRCDPISGHTALYWYRQSLGQGLEFLIYFQGNSAPDKSGLPSDRFSAERTGGSVSTLTIQRTQQEDSAVYLCAGSLALAVNHNEQFFGPGTRLTVL.

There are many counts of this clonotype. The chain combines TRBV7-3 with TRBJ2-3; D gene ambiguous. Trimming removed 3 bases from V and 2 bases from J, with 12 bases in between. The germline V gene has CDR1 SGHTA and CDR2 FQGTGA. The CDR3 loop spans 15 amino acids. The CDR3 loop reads CASSFDHGYTDTQYF. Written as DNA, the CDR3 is TGTGCCAGCAGCTTCGACCACGGATACACAGATACGCAGTATTTT.

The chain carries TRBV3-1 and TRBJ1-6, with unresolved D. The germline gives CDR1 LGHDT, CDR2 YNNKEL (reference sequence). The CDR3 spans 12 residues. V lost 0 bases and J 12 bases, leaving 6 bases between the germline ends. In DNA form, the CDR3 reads TGTGCCAGCAGCCAAGAACGTTTACCCCTCCACTTT. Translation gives CASSQERLPLHF.